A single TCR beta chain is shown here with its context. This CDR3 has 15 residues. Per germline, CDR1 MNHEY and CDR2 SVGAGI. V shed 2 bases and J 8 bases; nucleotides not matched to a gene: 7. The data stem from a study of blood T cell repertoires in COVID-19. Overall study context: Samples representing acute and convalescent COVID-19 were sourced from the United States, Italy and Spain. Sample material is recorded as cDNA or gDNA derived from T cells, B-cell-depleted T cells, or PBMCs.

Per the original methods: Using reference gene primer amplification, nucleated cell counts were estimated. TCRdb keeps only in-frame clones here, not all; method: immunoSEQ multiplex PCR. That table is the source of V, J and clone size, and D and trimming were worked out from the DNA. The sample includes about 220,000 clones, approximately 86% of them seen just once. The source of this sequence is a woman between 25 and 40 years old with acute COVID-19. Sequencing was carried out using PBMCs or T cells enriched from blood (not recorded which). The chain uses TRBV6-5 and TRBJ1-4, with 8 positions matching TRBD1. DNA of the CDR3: TGTGCCAGCAGTTACATCAGGGGGCGAAGGGAAAAACTGTTTTTT. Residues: CASSYIRGRREKLFF.